This section outlines one T cell receptor beta chain sequence together with its context. Its antigen is still unknown. No base quality values were provided; no much bigger clone lies one nucleotide off. This sample was taken from a study of patients and donors after allogeneic stem cell transplantation (TCRdb year 2020). The library was made by RT-PCR. Sequencing instrument: NextSeq 550. Through fastp at Q25 and MiXCR, TCRdb rebuilt clones from the public reads, retaining in-frame beta chains. Rows are combined by CDR3 protein, so each entry shows the most common genes and DNA. The sample data list 390,000 or so distinct CDR3 sequences, and around 16% of these were observed just once. The ten largest clones take up less than 8.5% of the sample. The germline V gene supplies CDR1 MGHRA and CDR2 YSYEKL. V lost 4 bases and J lost 1 base; the stretch between them is 10 bases long. The CDR3 numbers 14 residues from cysteine through phenylalanine. Solely the CDR3 DNA is kept, with 42 bases framed from the first base.

The rearranged segments are TRBV4-1 and TRBJ1-2; the D gene identity is not certain. The origin of this receptor is a human donor who was either an allogeneic HSCT recipient or a stem cell or donor lymphocyte infusion donor (not recorded which). It is not recorded whose cells these are; they may come from a transplant donor. Sequencing was performed on blood, either unsorted or a sorted T cell fraction (not recorded which). The CDR3 here reads CASSPQSFNYGYTF. The DNA sequence is TGCGCCAGCAGCCCACAGTCTTTTAACTATGGCTACACCTTC.